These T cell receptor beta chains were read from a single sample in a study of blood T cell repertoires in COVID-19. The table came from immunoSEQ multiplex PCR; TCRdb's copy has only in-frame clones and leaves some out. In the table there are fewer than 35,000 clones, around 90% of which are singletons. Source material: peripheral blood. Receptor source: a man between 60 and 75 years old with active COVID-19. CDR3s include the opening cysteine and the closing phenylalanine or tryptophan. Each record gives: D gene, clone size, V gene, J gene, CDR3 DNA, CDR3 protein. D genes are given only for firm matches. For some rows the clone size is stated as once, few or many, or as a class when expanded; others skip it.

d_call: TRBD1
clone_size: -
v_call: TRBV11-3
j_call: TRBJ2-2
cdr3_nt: TGTGCCAGCAGCTTCACAGGGGCCACACTTAACACCGGGGAGCTGTTTTTT
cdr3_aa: CASSFTGATLNTGELFF

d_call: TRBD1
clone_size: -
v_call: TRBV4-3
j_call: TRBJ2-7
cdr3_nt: TGCGCCAGCAGCCAAGATAGGACGCTGTTGGGGGACAGAACCCTATACGAGCAGTACTTC
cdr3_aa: CASSQDRTLLGDRTLYEQYF

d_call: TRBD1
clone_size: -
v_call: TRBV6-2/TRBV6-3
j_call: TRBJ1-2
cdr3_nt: TGTGCCAGCAGTTACGTCTCAGGGGGCGCAAATGGCTACACCTTC
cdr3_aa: CASSYVSGGANGYTF

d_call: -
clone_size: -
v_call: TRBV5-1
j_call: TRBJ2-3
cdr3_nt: TGCGCCAGCAGGGAGAGTCCTAGCACAGATACGCAGTATTTT
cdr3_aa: CASRESPSTDTQYF

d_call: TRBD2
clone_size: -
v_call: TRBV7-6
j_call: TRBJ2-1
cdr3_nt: TGTGCCAGCAGCCCGGGACTAGCGGGGGCCGGCTACAATGAGCAGTTCTTC
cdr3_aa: CASSPGLAGAGYNEQFF

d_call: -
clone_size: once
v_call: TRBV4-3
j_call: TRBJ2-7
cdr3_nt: TGCGCCAGCAGCCACGCTAGATCCTACGAGCAGTACTTC
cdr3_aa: CASSHARSYEQYF

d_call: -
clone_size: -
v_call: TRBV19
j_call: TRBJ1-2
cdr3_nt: TGTGCCAGTAGTTTCGAGGGCGGGTGGTCTGGCGGCTACACCTTC
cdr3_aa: CASSFEGGWSGGYTF

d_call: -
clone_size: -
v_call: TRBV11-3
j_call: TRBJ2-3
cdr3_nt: TGTGCCAGCAGCCCCAGACTAGGCGCCCCCACAGATACGCAGTATTTT
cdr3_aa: CASSPRLGAPTDTQYF

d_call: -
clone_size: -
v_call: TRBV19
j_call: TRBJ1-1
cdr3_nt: TGTGCCAGTAAGGCAGGGCCTAGGGCTGAAGCTTTCTTT
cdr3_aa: CASKAGPRAEAFF

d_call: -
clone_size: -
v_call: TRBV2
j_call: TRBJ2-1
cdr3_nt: TGTGCCAGTTCGTCCCAAGCTGTAGCCGATCAGAATGAGCAGTTCTTC
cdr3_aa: CASSSQAVADQNEQFF

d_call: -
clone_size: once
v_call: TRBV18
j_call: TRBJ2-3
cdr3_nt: TGTGCCAGCTCAAAACAGGCCGACACAGATACGCAGTATTTT
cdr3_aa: CASSKQADTDTQYF

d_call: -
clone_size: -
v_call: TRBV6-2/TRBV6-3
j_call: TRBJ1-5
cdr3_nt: TGTGCCAGCAGTCGTGACACAGGGTCCAGCAATCAGCCCCAGCATTTT
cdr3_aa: CASSRDTGSSNQPQHF

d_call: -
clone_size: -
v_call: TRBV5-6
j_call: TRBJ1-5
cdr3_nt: TGTGCCAGCAGCTTCGCTGGGGGCTTCGATCAGCCCCAGCATTTT
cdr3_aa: CASSFAGGFDQPQHF

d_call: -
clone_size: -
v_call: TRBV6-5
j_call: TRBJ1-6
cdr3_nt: TGTGCCAGCAGCAATTGGGAGGCTGGTTCACCCCTCCACTTT
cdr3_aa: CASSNWEAGSPLHF

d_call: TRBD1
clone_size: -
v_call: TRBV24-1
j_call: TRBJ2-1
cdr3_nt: TGTGCCACCAGTGCCAACAGGGGGGCAAGCTACAATGAGCAGTTCTTC
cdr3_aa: CATSANRGASYNEQFF

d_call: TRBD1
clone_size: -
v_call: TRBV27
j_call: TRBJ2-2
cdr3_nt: TGTGCCAGCAGTTTCCCGACAGGGGGCGCGGGCGTCGGGGAGCTGTTTTTT
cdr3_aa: CASSFPTGGAGVGELFF

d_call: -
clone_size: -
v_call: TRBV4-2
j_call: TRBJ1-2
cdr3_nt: TGTGCCAGCAGCCAAGACAGCTATGGCTACACCTTC
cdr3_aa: CASSQDSYGYTF

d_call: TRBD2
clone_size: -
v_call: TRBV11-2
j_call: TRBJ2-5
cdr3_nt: TGTGCCAGCAGCTTGAGACGGGGGGGCCTTCAAGAGACCCAGTACTTC
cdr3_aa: CASSLRRGGLQETQYF

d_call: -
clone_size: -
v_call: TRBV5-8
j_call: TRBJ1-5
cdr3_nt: TGTGCCAGCAGCTTCAGGGCGAGTTACAATCAGCCCCAGCATTTT
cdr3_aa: CASSFRASYNQPQHF

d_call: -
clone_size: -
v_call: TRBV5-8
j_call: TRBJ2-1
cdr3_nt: TGTGCCAGCAGCTTGGGGGCCGAGTATTTAAGGGGCAATGAGCAGTTCTTC
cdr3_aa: CASSLGAEYLRGNEQFF

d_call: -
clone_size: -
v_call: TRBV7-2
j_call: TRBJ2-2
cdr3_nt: TGTGCCAGCAGCTTAGCCGAGGTCGGGGAGCTGTTTTTT
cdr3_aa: CASSLAEVGELFF

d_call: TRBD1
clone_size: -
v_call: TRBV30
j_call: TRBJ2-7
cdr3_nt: TGTGCCTGGAACTCCGGGACAGCCTCTCCTGGGCAGTACTTC
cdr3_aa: CAWNSGTASPGQYF

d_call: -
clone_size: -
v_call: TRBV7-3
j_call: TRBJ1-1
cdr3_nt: TGTGCCAGCAGCTTACAGGAGGGCACTGAAGCTTTCTTT
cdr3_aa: CASSLQEGTEAFF

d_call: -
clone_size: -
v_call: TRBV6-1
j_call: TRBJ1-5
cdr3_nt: TGTGCCAGCAGTGAAGGACATTATAGCAATCAGCCCCAGCATTTT
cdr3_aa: CASSEGHYSNQPQHF

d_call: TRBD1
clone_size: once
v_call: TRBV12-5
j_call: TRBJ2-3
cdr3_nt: TGTGCTAGTGGTTTGGCCGGGACAGCTCGACGGAGAACAGATACGCAGTATTTT
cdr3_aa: CASGLAGTARRRTDTQYF

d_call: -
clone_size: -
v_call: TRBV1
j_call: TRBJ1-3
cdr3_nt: TGCACCAGCAGCCCGGGCGGGACAGAACCCCTCCACGGAAACACCATATATTTT
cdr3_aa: CTSSPGGTEPLHGNTIYF

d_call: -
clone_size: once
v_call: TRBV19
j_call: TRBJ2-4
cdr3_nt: TGTGCCAGTAGTAATCCAGGGGACAAAAACATTCAGTACTTC
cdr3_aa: CASSNPGDKNIQYF

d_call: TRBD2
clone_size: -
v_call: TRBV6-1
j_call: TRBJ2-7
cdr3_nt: TGTGCCAGCAGTGAGGCGGGGGGGCCTGGCGAGCAGTACTTC
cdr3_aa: CASSEAGGPGEQYF

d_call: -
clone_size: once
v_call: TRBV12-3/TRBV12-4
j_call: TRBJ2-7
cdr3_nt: TGTGCCAGCAGCCGAGGCAACGAGCAGTACTTC
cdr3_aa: CASSRGNEQYF

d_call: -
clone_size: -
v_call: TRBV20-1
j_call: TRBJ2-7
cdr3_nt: TGCAGTGCTGGTGCGGGCGCGGGGTACGAGCAGTACTTC
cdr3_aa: CSAGAGAGYEQYF

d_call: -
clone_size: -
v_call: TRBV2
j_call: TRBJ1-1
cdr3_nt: TGTGCCAGCAGTGTCAGGGGTGGGAACACTGAAGCTTTCTTT
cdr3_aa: CASSVRGGNTEAFF

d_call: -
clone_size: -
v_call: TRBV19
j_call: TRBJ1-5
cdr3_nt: TGTGCCAGTAGTGCCCAGGGCCCTCAGCCCCAGCATTTT
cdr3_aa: CASSAQGPQPQHF

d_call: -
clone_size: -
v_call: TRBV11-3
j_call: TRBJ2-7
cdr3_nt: TGTGCCAGCAGCTTAGGTGGGCAGGGGGGTTGGGAGCAGTACTTC
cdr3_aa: CASSLGGQGGWEQYF

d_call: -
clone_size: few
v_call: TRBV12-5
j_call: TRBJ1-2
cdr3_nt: TGTGCTAGTGGTTGGGGCCGCTCAGCCCGAAAAGGCTACACCTTC
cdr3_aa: CASGWGRSARKGYTF

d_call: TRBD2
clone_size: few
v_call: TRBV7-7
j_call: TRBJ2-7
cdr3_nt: TGTGCTAGCAGCTCCGGGACTAGCTCCGAGCAGTACTTC
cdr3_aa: CASSSGTSSEQYF

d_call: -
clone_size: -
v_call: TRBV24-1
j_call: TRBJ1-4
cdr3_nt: TGTGCCACCAGTGATCCCTCGGGGGGAGGTAATGAAAAACTGTTTTTT
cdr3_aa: CATSDPSGGGNEKLFF

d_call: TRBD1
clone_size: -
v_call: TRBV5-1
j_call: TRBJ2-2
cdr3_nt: TGCGCCAGCAGCCCGGGACAGAGGGCCGGGGAGCTGTTTTTT
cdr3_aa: CASSPGQRAGELFF

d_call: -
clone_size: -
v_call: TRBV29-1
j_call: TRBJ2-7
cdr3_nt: TGCAGCGTTGGAGGACTGTTTGGGCGACGGGAGCAGTACTTC
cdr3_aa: CSVGGLFGRREQYF

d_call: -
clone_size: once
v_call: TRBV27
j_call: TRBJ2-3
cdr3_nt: TGTGCCAGCAGTTTAAGGAGCCTGAGCACAGATACGCAGTATTTT
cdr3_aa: CASSLRSLSTDTQYF

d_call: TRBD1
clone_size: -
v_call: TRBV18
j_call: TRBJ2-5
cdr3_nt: TGTGCCAGCTCACCACCCGTGGACAGGGGAGAGACCCAGTACTTC
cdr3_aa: CASSPPVDRGETQYF

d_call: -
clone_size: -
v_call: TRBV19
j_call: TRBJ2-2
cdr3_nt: TGTGCCAGTAGTCCTACTAACACCGGGGAGCTGTTTTTT
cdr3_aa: CASSPTNTGELFF

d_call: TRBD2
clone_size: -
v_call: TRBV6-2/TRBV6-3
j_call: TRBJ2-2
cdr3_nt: TGTGCCAGCAGTTACTCGTCTAGCGGGGTAGCCGGGGAGCTGTTTTTT
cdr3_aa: CASSYSSSGVAGELFF

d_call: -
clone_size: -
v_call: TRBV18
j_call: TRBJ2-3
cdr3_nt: TGTGCCAGCTCACCACTCTACGGAGCAACCGTCGATACGCAGTATTTT
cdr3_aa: CASSPLYGATVDTQYF

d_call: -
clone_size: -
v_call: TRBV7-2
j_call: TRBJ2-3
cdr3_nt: TGTGCCAGCAGCTTTCTGAGAGGAGCGGCCGGAGATACGCAGTATTTT
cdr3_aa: CASSFLRGAAGDTQYF

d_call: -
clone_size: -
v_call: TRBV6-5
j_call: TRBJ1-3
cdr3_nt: TGTGCCAGCAGACTCATCGGGGGCTCTGGAAACACCATATATTTT
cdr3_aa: CASRLIGGSGNTIYF

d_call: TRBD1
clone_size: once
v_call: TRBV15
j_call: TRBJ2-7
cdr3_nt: TGTGCCACCAGCCCAGGGGGCGGCTACGAGCAGTACTTC
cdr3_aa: CATSPGGGYEQYF

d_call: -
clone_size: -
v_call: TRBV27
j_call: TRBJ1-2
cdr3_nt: TGTGCCAGCAGTTCCCCAGGCAGGGGAAGTGGCTACACCTTC
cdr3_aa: CASSSPGRGSGYTF

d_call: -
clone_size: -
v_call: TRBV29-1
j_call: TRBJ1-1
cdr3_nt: TGCAGGGGGGGTGATGGGAGCACTGAAGCTTTCTTT
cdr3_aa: CRGGDGSTEAFF

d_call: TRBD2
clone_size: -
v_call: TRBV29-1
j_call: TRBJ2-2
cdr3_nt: TGCAGCGTTTTGAAGCGGGACTCCGGGGAGCTGTTTTTT
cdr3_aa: CSVLKRDSGELFF